Presented here are 30 T cell receptor beta chains from one specimen sequenced in a study of shared clonotypes between healthy human individuals (dated by TCRdb to 2020 to 2021). CD8 naive samples were obtained by positive selection for CCR7 among CD45RO-negative cells, yielding a CD45RA+CCR7+ population from which TemRA cells were excluded. The library was built by means of the immunoSEQ multiplex PCR assay. TCRdb retrieved this table from immuneACCESS and kept in-frame rearrangements only. Not all clones are present; in checked studies, unresolved V genes account for under half, and no reason is known for the remainder. This sample gives about 590,000 clones in total; 95% to 96% of them show up just once. 0.095% to 0.12% of the sample rests with the top ten. Sequencing was done on a sample of naive CD8+ T cells sorted from blood. Per the publication, the cell subset or site label means: CD45RA+CCR7+. These receptors all come from a woman younger than 45 in good health.

The chain has TRBV14 and TRBJ2-4; D might be TRBD1 (6 bases). The CDR3 is 13 amino acids. Germline assignment: CDR1 SGHDN and CDR2 FVKESK. Trimming pared 4 bases from V and 6 bases from J, leaving 10 bases between. The CDR3: CASSPGHPNIQYF. The CDR3 region has the DNA TGTGCCAGCAGCCCGGGACACCCAAACATTCAGTACTTC.

The rearrangement links TRBV27 to TRBJ2-7; D uncertain. The CDR3 is 15 amino acids. Germline V gene lookup returns CDR1 MNHEY and CDR2 SMNVEV (reference sequence). V was shortened by 2 bases and J by 6 bases, with 17 bases between the two germline ends. DNA of the CDR3: TGTGCCAGCAGTTTAACTCCTTCCACCCGGTTCGAGCAGTACTTC. Translating it yields CASSLTPSTRFEQYF.

The chain joins TRBV5-5 to TRBJ2-7; 7 nucleotides line up with TRBD2. V gave up 2 bases and J gave up 5 bases; unmatched junction bases: 13. This CDR3 is built from 16 residues. The germline V gene has CDR1 SGHKS and CDR2 YYEKEE (reference sequence). The CDR3 sequence is CASSLLGRRERDEQYF. CDR3 DNA: TGTGCCAGCAGCTTACTTGGGAGGCGGGAGCGCGACGAGCAGTACTTC.

Regarding this clone: The same CDR3 is also encoded by other DNA sequences in this sample. The chain is built from TRBV19 and TRBJ2-2; D is perhaps TRBD1 (6 bases). Germline assignment: CDR1 LNHDA and CDR2 SQIVND (reference sequence). This CDR3 is built from 15 residues. Trimming cost V 5 bases and J 0 bases, with 10 bases left between them. In nucleotides, the CDR3 is TGTGCCAGTAGTGCCGGACAGACGAACACCGGGGAGCTGTTTTTT. It is translated as CASSAGQTNTGELFF.

V gene TRBV5-4 combines with J gene TRBJ2-5, with a tentative D call TRBD2 (6 bases). The CDR3 consists of 15 residues. From germline, CDR1 is SGHNT and CDR2 YYREEE (reference sequence). V was cut by 2 bases and J by 1 base, with 12 bases left in between. DNA for the CDR3: TGTGCCAGCAGCTTAAATCGGGAGCCCCAAGAGACCCAGTACTTC. Its protein is CASSLNREPQETQYF.

This sequence joins TRBV19 and TRBJ2-2; no definite D call. V was pared by 5 bases and J by 2 bases, with 12 bases between. Per the germline V gene, CDR1 is LNHDA and CDR2 is SQIVND (reference sequence). The CDR3 runs 15 residues. CDR3: CASSRDGVNTGELFF. The CDR3 DNA reads TGTGCCAGTAGTCGAGATGGAGTAAACACCGGGGAGCTGTTTTTT.

J is TRBJ2-1 and V is TRBV27, with D perhaps TRBD2 (5 bases). Between the trimmed V and J ends, which lost 5 bases and 0 bases, there was a span of 8 bases. CDR1 is MNHEY, CDR2 SMNVEV, per germline (reference sequence). The CDR3 consists of 14 residues. The CDR3: CASSIRDSYNEQFF. The CDR3 DNA reads as TGTGCCAGCAGTATACGGGACTCCTACAATGAGCAGTTCTTC.

The chain combines TRBV2 with TRBJ2-7; 9 bases are shared with TRBD2. CDR1 is SNHLY, CDR2 FYNNEI, per germline. Germline trimming cut 7 bases from V and 2 bases from J; bases unmatched to any gene: 9. The CDR3 length is 15 residues. Here the CDR3 reads CASTVGLAKPYEQYF. The CDR3 nucleotides are TGTGCCAGCACCGTCGGACTAGCGAAACCCTACGAGCAGTACTTC.

A single count supports this clone. The identical CDR3 is also encoded by other nucleotide sequences in the sample. J is TRBJ2-7 and V is TRBV4-1; 12 nucleotides agree with TRBD2. Per germline, CDR1 MGHRA and CDR2 YSYEKL. This CDR3 is built from 14 residues. V dropped 2 bases and J dropped 4; count of bases not matched to a gene: 0. The CDR3 spells CASSQLAGGYEQYF. CDR3 nucleotide sequence: TGCGCCAGCAGCCAACTAGCGGGAGGGTACGAGCAGTACTTC.

V usage is TRBV28 and J usage is TRBJ1-4; TRBD1 might be the D (6 bases). The CDR3 totals 13 residues. The V end was cut by 6 bases, the J end by 4 bases, with 9 bases between. Germline V gene sequence: CDR1 MDHEN, CDR2 SYDVKM. CDR3 amino acids: CASRDRNNEKLFF. The CDR3 nucleotides are TGTGCCAGCAGAGACAGGAATAATGAAAAACTGTTTTTT.

V gene TRBV19 combines with J gene TRBJ2-1; TRBD2 matches 7 bases. J gave up 15 bases and V 3 bases, and 11 bases lay outside the gene matches. Per germline, CDR1 LNHDA and CDR2 SQIVND (reference sequence). The CDR3 runs to 13 residues. The DNA for the CDR3 is TGTGCCAGTAGTATTCAGGTCGAGCGGGATCCGTTCTTC. Translated, it gives CASSIQVERDPFF.

Concerning this clone itself: The sample holds other DNA sequences that translate to the same CDR3. The rearrangement joins TRBV30 to TRBJ1-1; D is possibly TRBD1 (5 bases). The germline CDR1 and CDR2 sequences are GTSNPN and SVGIG (reference sequence). V was trimmed by 0 bases and J by 3 bases, leaving 8 bases between them. The CDR3 sequence is 13 residues long. The CDR3 nucleotides read TGTGCCTGGAGTGTACTCAGGGACACTGAAGCTTTCTTT. Protein sequence: CAWSVLRDTEAFF.

This chain connects TRBV11-2 to TRBJ2-5; D tentatively fits TRBD1 or TRBD2 (5 bases each). Trimming shortened V by 2 bases and J by 3 bases, and 16 bases separated the two germline ends. The germline CDR1 and CDR2 sequences are SGHAT and FQNNGV. CDR3 length equals 16 residues. Here the CDR3 reads CASSLPWGRDKETQYF. The CDR3 region has the DNA TGTGCCAGCAGCTTACCCTGGGGCCGGGATAAAGAGACCCAGTACTTC.

The chain is built from TRBV15 and TRBJ1-5; the D is unclear. V lost 0 bases and J lost 3, with 18 bases in between. Germline values: CDR1 LNHNV, CDR2 YYDKDF (reference sequence). This CDR3 is built from 18 residues. In DNA form, the CDR3 reads TGTGCCACCAGCAGAGATTACGTTATAGGTGGGGTCAATCAGCCCCAGCATTTT. Encoded protein: CATSRDYVIGGVNQPQHF.

This chain uses TRBV7-9 with TRBJ1-5, with D maybe TRBD1 (5 bases). The length of the CDR3 is 14 residues. Trimming pared 3 bases from V and 7 bases from J, leaving 13 bases between. Germline V gives CDR1 SEHNR, CDR2 FQNEAQ (reference sequence). The CDR3 loop is CASSLAGRGQPQHF. The DNA of the CDR3 is TGTGCCAGCAGCTTGGCAGGGCGAGGCCAGCCCCAGCATTTT.

The chain uses TRBV28 and TRBJ2-7; D is unclear. Germline-derived CDR1 and CDR2 are MDHEN and SYDVKM. The CDR3 runs to 10 residues. V was cut by 3 bases and J by 7 bases, with 4 bases left in between. CDR3 nucleotides: TGTGCCAGCAGTTTTAAGGAGCAGTACTTC. Its translation: CASSFKEQYF.

CDR3: CASSPYRGGTEAFF. CDR3 sequence (DNA): TGTGCCAGCAGCCCCTACCGGGGGGGAACTGAAGCTTTCTTT. V usage is TRBV11-1 and J usage is TRBJ1-1; D perhaps matches TRBD1 (5 bases). The germline V gene has CDR1 SGHAT and CDR2 FQDESV (reference sequence). This CDR3 spans 14 amino acids. Deletions cut 5 bases from V and 5 bases from J, with 15 bases between.

The V and J genes are TRBV4-2 and TRBJ1-1; D remains ambiguous. Germline-derived CDR1 and CDR2 are LGHNA and YNFKEQ. The CDR3 sequence is 16 residues long. The V gene lost 0 bases and the J gene lost 0 bases, with 11 bases spanning the gap. CDR3 sequence reads: CASSQDSPQLNTEAFF. CDR3 in DNA: TGTGCCAGCAGCCAAGATTCCCCGCAGCTGAACACTGAAGCTTTCTTT.

About this clone itself: Other DNA sequences in the sample encode the same CDR3. The CDR3 loop reads CASSESGELFF. DNA for the CDR3: TGTGCCAGCAGTGAGTCAGGGGAGCTGTTTTTT. The chain has TRBV2 and TRBJ2-2; D is unresolved. This CDR3 has 11 amino acids. Germline V lookup: CDR1 SNHLY, CDR2 FYNNEI. Trimming left V 3 bases short and J 8 bases short, with 4 bases between. The full variable domain, rest sourced from reference TRBV2 and TRBJ2-2, is EPEVTQTPSHQVTQMGQEVILRCVPISNHLYFYWYRQILGQKVEFLVSFYNNEISEKSEIFDDQFSVERPDGSNFTLKIRSTKLEDSAMYFCASSESGELFFGEGSRLTVL.

The genes are TRBV27 and TRBJ1-1, with D maybe TRBD1 (5 bases). The CDR3 sequence is 13 residues long. From germline, CDR1 is MNHEY and CDR2 SMNVEV (reference sequence). Trimming removed 8 bases from V and 5 bases from J, with 15 bases in between. The CDR3 DNA follows: TGTGCCAGCCAGGGACCCGGCAGGACTGAAGCTTTCTTT. It yields the protein CASQGPGRTEAFF.

Comments on this clone: In the same sample, other DNA sequences code for this CDR3. The chain carries TRBV28 and TRBJ2-7, with 9 bases aligning to TRBD1. Germline CDR1 and CDR2: MDHEN and SYDVKM. J lost 4 bases, V lost 3 bases, and 1 base had no gene match. CDR3 length: 13 amino acids. The DNA of the CDR3 is TGTGCCAGCAGTTTCGGACAGGGGTACGAGCAGTACTTC. It specifies CASSFGQGYEQYF.

The chain carries TRBV21-1 and TRBJ1-2; the table assigns TRBD1, which was not confirmed against the DNA. TRBV21-1 is a known pseudogene. The CDR3 is made up of 14 amino acids. CDR3 in DNA: TGTGCCAGCGGAACCGGGACAGGGGGTTTTCGATACACCTTC. Protein sequence: CASGTGTGGFRYTF.

The chain uses TRBV7-9 and TRBJ2-5; 7 nucleotides line up with TRBD2. The J call may be in error: the DNA end matches TRBJ2-7 better. Germline CDR1 reads SEHNR; CDR2 reads FQNEAQ (reference sequence). The CDR3 totals 15 residues. In DNA, the CDR3 is TGTGCCAGCAGCCCCGGGTGGGGTCTAGCGGACGAGCAGTACTTC. It yields the protein CASSPGWGLADEQYF.

The J gene is TRBJ2-7, the V gene TRBV28, with a tentative D call TRBD2 (5 bases). Looked up from germline, CDR1 is MDHEN and CDR2 is SYDVKM. V was pared by 3 bases and J by 0 bases, with 9 bases between. The CDR3 is 14 residues long. This chain's CDR3 is CASSFSGFSYEQYF. The CDR3 nucleotides are TGTGCCAGCAGTTTTTCGGGGTTCTCCTACGAGCAGTACTTC.

The rearrangement links TRBV28 to TRBJ2-1; unclear D gene. The germline CDR1 and CDR2 sequences are MDHEN and SYDVKM. V gave up 4 bases and J gave up 13 bases, with 11 bases separating them. This CDR3 is 11 amino acids long. The CDR3 spells CASSSSYFQFF. In DNA form, the CDR3 reads TGTGCCAGCAGTTCTAGTTATTTCCAGTTCTTC.

The rearrangement links TRBV6-5 to TRBJ1-4; tentatively, D is TRBD1 (6 bases). CDR1 MNHEY and CDR2 SVGAGI come from the germline V gene. CDR3 length: 16 amino acids. The V and J ends lost 4 bases and 6 bases respectively, with 18 bases between them. This CDR3 is CASSLVVGGADEKLFF. In DNA, the CDR3 is TGTGCCAGCAGTTTAGTTGTAGGGGGGGCAGATGAAAAACTGTTTTTT.

This chain connects TRBV5-6 to TRBJ2-1, with D maybe TRBD1 (7 bases). This CDR3 region has 14 residues. The ends were cut back, 1 base at V and 8 bases at J, with 13 bases in the middle. Germline CDR1 reads SGHDT; CDR2 reads YYEEEE. The CDR3 DNA reads TGTGCCAGCAGCTTGAGGTTCAGGGGGGATGAGCAGTTCTTC. Amino acid sequence: CASSLRFRGDEQFF.

V and J are TRBV27 and TRBJ1-1; TRBD1 might be the D (5 bases). The CDR3 loop spans 15 amino acids. Germline V gene lookup returns CDR1 MNHEY and CDR2 SMNVEV (reference sequence). Trimming removed 5 bases from V and 5 bases from J, with 18 bases in between. The CDR3: CASSPAGGGSTEAFF. The CDR3 DNA follows: TGTGCCAGCAGTCCCGCCGGGGGGGGGAGTACTGAAGCTTTCTTT.

In this sample, this clone turned up once. The V call is TRBV7-9, the J call TRBJ1-4; 9 bases map to TRBD1. The germline V gene encodes CDR1 SEHNR and CDR2 FQNEAQ (reference sequence). The CDR3 has 14 residues. V lost 5 bases and J lost 14; bases outside the gene matches: 12. CDR3 sequence (DNA): TGTGCCAGCAGCGGAACAGGGGGCGGGTTGTTGCTGTTTTTT. It codes for CASSGTGGGLLLFF.

This chain connects TRBV5-8 to TRBJ1-4; no reliable D call. Trimming took off 4 bases at V and 5 bases at J, with 15 bases between the two ends. Per the germline V gene, CDR1 is SGHTS and CDR2 is YDEGEE. The CDR3 contains 15 residues. This CDR3 is CASSPIPGSNEKLFF. CDR3 bases: TGTGCCAGCAGCCCCATCCCGGGATCCAATGAAAAACTGTTTTTT.